This T cell receptor beta chain was observed in a study of T cell responses to AZD1222 COVID-19 vaccine. General study results and limits: It should be noted that donors were predominantly white British and more often female, and clonal diversity was possibly underestimated.

Profiling relied on immunoSEQ multiplex PCR, and the TCRdb table lists in-frame clones only, not all of them. The data show about 130,000 clones, 89% seen once. Regarding this clone: The antigen remains unidentified.

V shed 8 bases, J shed 5 bases, and the junction held 8 bases outside the gene matches. Germline CDR1 and CDR2: SQVTM and ANQGSEA. The CDR3 consists of 12 residues. Second-dose groups at about 4 or about 12 weeks were pooled. The sample in question was peripheral blood, obtained 28 days after the second AZD1222 dose. The chain links TRBV29-1 to TRBJ2-5; 7 bases line up with TRBD1. The TCR was taken from an adult who received the AZD1222 COVID-19 vaccine. CDR3 sequence (DNA): TGCAGCACAACGACAGGGATGGAGACCCAGTACTTC. Protein product: CSTTTGMETQYF.